This TCR beta chain was sequenced for a study of blood T cell repertoires in COVID-19. V was pared by 7 bases and J by 3 bases, with 4 bases of the junction left unmatched. Per germline, CDR1 ENHRY and CDR2 SYGVKD. This CDR3 region has 14 residues. In the original analysis: Reference gene primers were amplified, and this amplification served to estimate nucleated cell counts. TCRdb keeps only in-frame clones here, not all; method: immunoSEQ multiplex PCR. The D gene and trimming were derived from the DNA, and the V and J assignments and clone size from that table. The sample records around 190,000 clones, roughly 80% being singletons.

The sequencing input was peripheral blood. V gene TRBV10-3 combines with J gene TRBJ1-1; 11 positions match TRBD1. This TCR was recovered from a human donor in a cohort sampled during active COVID-19. This CDR3 reads CAITRDRGDTEAFF. For the CDR3, the DNA is TGTGCCATCACCCGGGACAGGGGGGACACTGAAGCTTTCTTT.